This TCR beta chain was profiled in a study of blood T cell repertoires in COVID-19. Study information: PBMCs, B-cell-depleted T cells, or T cells were the source of the cDNA or gDNA that made up the material.

Germline assignment: CDR1 SNHLY and CDR2 FYNNEI. This CDR3 is 13 amino acids long. Between the trimmed V and J ends, which lost 7 bases and 6 bases, there was a span of 12 bases. The count of this clone is one. The method was immunoSEQ multiplex PCR; TCRdb's version includes in-frame clones alone and lacks a portion of them. The sample has under 200,000 clones; approximately 86% are singletons. The rearrangement joins TRBV2 to TRBJ1-4, with D perhaps TRBD1 (6 bases). The receptor's source is a man aged 60-69 years who had recovered from COVID-19. The sample consisted of peripheral blood. The CDR3 reads CASIGGPDEKLFF. The CDR3 DNA reads TGTGCCAGCATAGGGGGTCCTGATGAAAAACTGTTTTTT.